The rows below give T cell receptor beta chains drawn from one sample of a study of CD8 T cells in ankylosing spondylitis. TCRdb processed the 5' RACE reads anew with MiXCR; each CDR3 protein has one entry. The profile shows about 500,000 distinct CDR3 sequences, 9.5% to 15% of them singletons. The sequenced material came from blood, either unsorted or a sorted T cell fraction (not recorded which). These receptors were obtained from a male donor with ankylosing spondylitis. CDR3s leave out the opening cysteine and the closing phenylalanine or tryptophan. Fields, in order: V gene, J gene, CDR3 protein.

v_gene: TRBV14
j_gene: TRBJ1-1
CDR3aa: ASSRTENTEAF

v_gene: TRBV7-2
j_gene: TRBJ2-2
CDR3aa: ASSRHSTGELF

v_gene: TRBV7-2
j_gene: TRBJ2-1
CDR3aa: ASSLVGTDSYNEQF

v_gene: TRBV10-3
j_gene: TRBJ2-1
CDR3aa: AISESGGGLTGGLSNEQF

v_gene: TRBV29-1
j_gene: TRBJ1-2
CDR3aa: SVEGGYREGYGYT

v_gene: TRBV9
j_gene: TRBJ2-1
CDR3aa: ASSVWGDEQF

v_gene: TRBV10-3
j_gene: TRBJ2-2
CDR3aa: AISERGRTGELF

v_gene: TRBV20-1
j_gene: TRBJ1-4
CDR3aa: SAVLWGELF

v_gene: TRBV6-1
j_gene: TRBJ2-1
CDR3aa: ASSVPGFNEQF

v_gene: TRBV9
j_gene: TRBJ2-1
CDR3aa: ASSGGTSGSGSEQF

v_gene: TRBV5-1
j_gene: TRBJ2-1
CDR3aa: ASIMGAILHEQF

v_gene: TRBV15
j_gene: TRBJ1-2
CDR3aa: ATSRDQVGGRDGYT

v_gene: TRBV5-1
j_gene: TRBJ1-1
CDR3aa: ASSFEVWTEAF

v_gene: TRBV12-3/TRBV12-4
j_gene: TRBJ2-3
CDR3aa: ASLRASTDTQY

v_gene: TRBV12-3/TRBV12-4
j_gene: TRBJ2-2
CDR3aa: ASRKNLEYTGELF

v_gene: TRBV7-2
j_gene: TRBJ1-2
CDR3aa: ASSADRGRGYT

v_gene: TRBV7-6
j_gene: TRBJ2-7
CDR3aa: ASSLEVGERGSYEQY

v_gene: TRBV5-1
j_gene: TRBJ1-4
CDR3aa: ASSLVGRKRHYEKLF

v_gene: TRBV2
j_gene: TRBJ2-5
CDR3aa: ASCAGGGETQY

v_gene: TRBV19
j_gene: TRBJ1-4
CDR3aa: ASSIRRGGEEKLF

v_gene: TRBV27
j_gene: TRBJ2-7
CDR3aa: ASSYTTGVLNYEQY

v_gene: TRBV27
j_gene: TRBJ2-2
CDR3aa: ASSFYGTGNTGELF

v_gene: TRBV5-1
j_gene: TRBJ2-2
CDR3aa: ASSQTSGGTGELF

v_gene: TRBV7-9
j_gene: TRBJ1-1
CDR3aa: ASSPTGVTEAF

v_gene: TRBV15
j_gene: TRBJ2-7
CDR3aa: ATSRPLRGPYEQY

v_gene: TRBV12-3/TRBV12-4
j_gene: TRBJ2-2
CDR3aa: ASTFRVTGELF

v_gene: TRBV7-9
j_gene: TRBJ1-4
CDR3aa: ASSPEMAYEKLF

v_gene: TRBV7-8
j_gene: TRBJ2-1
CDR3aa: ASSLGTTWEGEQF

v_gene: TRBV6-2/TRBV6-3
j_gene: TRBJ2-1
CDR3aa: ASSYSPSGVRNEQF

v_gene: TRBV2
j_gene: TRBJ2-1
CDR3aa: ASSEFPDEQF

v_gene: TRBV12-3/TRBV12-4
j_gene: TRBJ1-2
CDR3aa: ASTWGGTYGGYT

v_gene: TRBV25-1
j_gene: TRBJ2-2
CDR3aa: ATQAYTGGTGELF

v_gene: TRBV12-3/TRBV12-4
j_gene: TRBJ2-3
CDR3aa: ASSPGRGFTDTQY

v_gene: TRBV20-1
j_gene: TRBJ1-4
CDR3aa: SARPRQTGWEKLF

v_gene: TRBV3-1
j_gene: TRBJ1-1
CDR3aa: ASSQGSRNTEAF

v_gene: TRBV24-1
j_gene: TRBJ2-2
CDR3aa: ATSGRTGGYTGELF

v_gene: TRBV11-1
j_gene: TRBJ2-1
CDR3aa: ASSLNSGMSSYNEQF

v_gene: TRBV6-1
j_gene: TRBJ1-1
CDR3aa: ASKQTSMNTEAF

v_gene: TRBV20-1
j_gene: TRBJ1-2
CDR3aa: SASSRTGYGYT

v_gene: TRBV6-1
j_gene: TRBJ2-1
CDR3aa: ASGWRTSVYNERF

v_gene: TRBV5-1
j_gene: TRBJ2-2
CDR3aa: ASSGGRGPNTGELF

v_gene: TRBV5-1
j_gene: TRBJ2-1
CDR3aa: ASARAGELNEQF

v_gene: TRBV6-2/TRBV6-3
j_gene: TRBJ2-1
CDR3aa: ASSYNGRANEQF

v_gene: TRBV20-1
j_gene: TRBJ2-3
CDR3aa: SARQPDTQY

v_gene: TRBV7-9
j_gene: TRBJ2-3
CDR3aa: ASSNRDPHTDTQY

v_gene: TRBV12-3/TRBV12-4
j_gene: TRBJ2-6
CDR3aa: ASSLSAGGPGANVLT

v_gene: TRBV28
j_gene: TRBJ1-1
CDR3aa: ASSLLPENTEAF

v_gene: TRBV12-3/TRBV12-4
j_gene: TRBJ2-1
CDR3aa: ASSKQREVYNEQF

v_gene: TRBV15
j_gene: TRBJ1-2
CDR3aa: ATSRVTGGYT

v_gene: TRBV20-1
j_gene: TRBJ2-5
CDR3aa: SAVGQGRQETQY

v_gene: TRBV2
j_gene: TRBJ1-4
CDR3aa: ASSDGLSGEKLF

v_gene: TRBV2
j_gene: TRBJ2-5
CDR3aa: ASIKYQETQY

v_gene: TRBV15
j_gene: TRBJ2-2
CDR3aa: ATSREGGGTGYTGELF

v_gene: TRBV5-1
j_gene: TRBJ1-1
CDR3aa: ASSLLRGDTEAF

v_gene: TRBV9
j_gene: TRBJ2-3
CDR3aa: ASSVGSHSSTAQY

v_gene: TRBV6-2/TRBV6-3
j_gene: TRBJ2-1
CDR3aa: ASSSSGTSAEQF

v_gene: TRBV30
j_gene: TRBJ2-6
CDR3aa: AWSVYSSGSGANVLT